This record looks at one T cell receptor beta chain sequence and its context. Its antigen remains unknown. The data were taken from a study of cytomegalovirus exposure and HLA in healthy donors. Study-level information: When 350 to 500 donors were genotyped, around 77% of them were found to fall in the Caucasian-associated ancestry cluster.

From germline, CDR1 is GTSNPN and CDR2 SVGIG (reference sequence). The CDR3 contains 13 residues. Trimming removed 0 bases from V and 4 bases from J, with 9 bases in between. Both 60 Vbeta primers and 13 Jbeta primers went into the PCR. Sequenced by immunoSEQ multiplex PCR; TCRdb stores in-frame clones only, minus some. Among 80,000 to 95,000 clones listed, about 79% were seen once. Overall study findings and caveats: Earlier analysis found most TCR beta V segments productive about 90% or about 30% of the time. Some V segments, including TRBV6-2 and TRBV6-3, were excluded as indistinguishable. The sole available immune exposure information was CMV serostatus.

The clonotype was recovered from a female donor in good health and CMV-seronegative. The rearrangement links TRBV30 to TRBJ1-2; TRBD1 might be the D (5 bases). Specimen: PBMCs. The CDR3 protein is CAWSVGGIYGYTF. CDR3 bases: TGTGCCTGGAGTGTGGGGGGGATCTATGGCTACACCTTC.